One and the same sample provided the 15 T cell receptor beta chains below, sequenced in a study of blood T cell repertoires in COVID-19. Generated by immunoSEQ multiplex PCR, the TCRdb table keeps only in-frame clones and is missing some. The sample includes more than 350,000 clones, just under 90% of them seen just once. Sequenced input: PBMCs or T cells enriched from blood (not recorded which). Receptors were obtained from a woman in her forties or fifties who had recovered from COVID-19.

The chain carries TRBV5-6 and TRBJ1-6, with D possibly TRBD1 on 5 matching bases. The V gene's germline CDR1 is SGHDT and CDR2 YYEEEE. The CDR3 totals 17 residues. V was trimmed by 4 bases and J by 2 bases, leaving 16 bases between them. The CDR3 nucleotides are TGTGCCAGCAGCCCCGGATCTACAGGCCCCTATAATTCACCCCTCCACTTT. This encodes CASSPGSTGPYNSPLHF.

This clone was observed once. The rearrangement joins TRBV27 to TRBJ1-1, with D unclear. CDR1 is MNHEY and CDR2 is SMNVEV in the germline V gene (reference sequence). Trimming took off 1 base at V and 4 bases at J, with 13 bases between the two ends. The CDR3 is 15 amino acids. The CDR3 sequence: CASSLLGAVGTEAFF. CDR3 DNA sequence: TGTGCCAGCAGTTTATTAGGTGCGGTGGGCACTGAAGCTTTCTTT.

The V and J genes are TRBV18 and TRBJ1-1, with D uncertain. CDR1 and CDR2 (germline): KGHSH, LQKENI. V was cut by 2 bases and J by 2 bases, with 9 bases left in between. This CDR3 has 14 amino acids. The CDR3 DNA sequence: TGTGCCAGCTCACCAGGAGGGTCTAACACTGAAGCTTTCTTT. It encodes CASSPGGSNTEAFF.

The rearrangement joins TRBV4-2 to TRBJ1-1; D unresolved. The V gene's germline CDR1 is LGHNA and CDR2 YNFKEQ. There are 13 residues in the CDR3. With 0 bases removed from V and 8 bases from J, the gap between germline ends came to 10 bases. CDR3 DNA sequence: TGTGCCAGCAGCCAAGATTCCATCAGGGAAGCTTTCTTT. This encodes CASSQDSIREAFF.

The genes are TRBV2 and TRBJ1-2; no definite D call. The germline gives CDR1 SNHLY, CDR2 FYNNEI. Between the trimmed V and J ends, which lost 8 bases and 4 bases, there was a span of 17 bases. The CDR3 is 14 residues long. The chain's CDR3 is CASQRQSVGYGYTF. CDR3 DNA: TGTGCCAGCCAACGACAATCGGTTGGCTATGGCTACACCTTC.

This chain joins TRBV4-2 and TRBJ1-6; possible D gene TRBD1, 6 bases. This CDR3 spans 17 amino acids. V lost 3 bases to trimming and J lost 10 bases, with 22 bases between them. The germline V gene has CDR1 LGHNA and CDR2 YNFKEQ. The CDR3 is CASSHSPRTELGSPLHF. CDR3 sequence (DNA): TGTGCCAGCAGCCACTCCCCAAGGACAGAGTTAGGATCACCCCTCCACTTT.

The CDR3 loop is CASSTLTGPNQPQHF. In DNA, the CDR3 is TGTGCCAGCAGCACCCTGACAGGTCCCAATCAGCCCCAGCATTTT. The chain carries TRBV7-3 and TRBJ1-5, with D perhaps TRBD1 (6 bases). The CDR3 loop spans 15 amino acids. The V end was cut by 5 bases, the J end by 3 bases, with 14 bases between. CDR1 is SGHTA and CDR2 is FQGTGA in the germline V gene.

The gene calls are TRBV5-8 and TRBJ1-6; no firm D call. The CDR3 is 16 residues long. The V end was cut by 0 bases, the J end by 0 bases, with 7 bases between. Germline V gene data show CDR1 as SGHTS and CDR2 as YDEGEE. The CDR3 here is CASSLVHSSYNSPLHF. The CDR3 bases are TGTGCCAGCAGCTTGGTCCATAGCTCCTATAATTCACCCCTCCACTTT.

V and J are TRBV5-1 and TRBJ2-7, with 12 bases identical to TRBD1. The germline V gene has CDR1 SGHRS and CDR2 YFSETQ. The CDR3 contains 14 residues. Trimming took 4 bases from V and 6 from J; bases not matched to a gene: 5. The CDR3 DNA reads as TGCGCCAGCAGCACGGGACAGGGGGCCGGCGAGCAGTACTTC. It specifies CASSTGQGAGEQYF.

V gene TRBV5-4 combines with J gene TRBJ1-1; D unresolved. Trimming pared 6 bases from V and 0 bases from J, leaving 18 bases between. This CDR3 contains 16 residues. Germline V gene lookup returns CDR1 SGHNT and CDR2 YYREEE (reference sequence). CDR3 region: CASTPVGRNMNTEAFF. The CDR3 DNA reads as TGTGCCAGCACCCCGGTAGGGAGAAACATGAACACTGAAGCTTTCTTT. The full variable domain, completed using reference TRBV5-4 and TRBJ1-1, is ETGVTQSPTHLIKTRGQQVTLRCSSQSGHNTVSWYQQALGQGPQFIFQYYREEENGRGNFPPRFSGLQFPNYSSELNVNALELDDSALYLCASTPVGRNMNTEAFFGQGTRLTVV.

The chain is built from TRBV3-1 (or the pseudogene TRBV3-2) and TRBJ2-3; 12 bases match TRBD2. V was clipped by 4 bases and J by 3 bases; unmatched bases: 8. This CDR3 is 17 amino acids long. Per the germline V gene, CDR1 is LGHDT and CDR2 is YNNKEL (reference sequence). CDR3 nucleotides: TGTGCCAGCAGCCTCGCTTCACTAGCGGGGGGTACAGATACGCAGTATTTT. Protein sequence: CASSLASLAGGTDTQYF.

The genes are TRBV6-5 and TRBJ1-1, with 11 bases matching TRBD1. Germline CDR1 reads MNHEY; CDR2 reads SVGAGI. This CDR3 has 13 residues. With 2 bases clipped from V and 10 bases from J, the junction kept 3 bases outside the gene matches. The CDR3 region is CASSYPGTGGAFF. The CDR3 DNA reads TGTGCCAGCAGTTACCCCGGGACAGGGGGAGCTTTCTTT.

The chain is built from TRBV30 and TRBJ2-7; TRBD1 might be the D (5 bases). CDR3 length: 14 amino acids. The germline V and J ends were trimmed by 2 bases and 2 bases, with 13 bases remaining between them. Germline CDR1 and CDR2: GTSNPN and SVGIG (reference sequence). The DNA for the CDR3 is TGTGCCTGGAGTAGGCAGGGTCAGGCCTACGAGCAGTACTTC. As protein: CAWSRQGQAYEQYF.

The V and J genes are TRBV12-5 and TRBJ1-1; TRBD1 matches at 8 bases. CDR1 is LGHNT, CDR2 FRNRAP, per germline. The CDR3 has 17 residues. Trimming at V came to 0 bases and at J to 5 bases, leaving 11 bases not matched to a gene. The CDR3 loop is CASGLVSPRTGPTEAFF. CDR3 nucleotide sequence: TGTGCTAGTGGTTTGGTTAGCCCCCGGACAGGGCCAACTGAAGCTTTCTTT.

The CDR3 loop reads CASSYGTSGGETQYF. The CDR3 region has the DNA TGTGCCAGCAGCTACGGGACTAGCGGGGGGGAGACCCAGTACTTC. The V gene is TRBV7-9, the J gene TRBJ2-5; 15 bases match TRBD2. V was clipped by 4 bases and J by 5 bases; unmatched bases: 2. CDR3 length: 15 residues. The V gene's germline CDR1 is SEHNR and CDR2 FQNEAQ (reference sequence).